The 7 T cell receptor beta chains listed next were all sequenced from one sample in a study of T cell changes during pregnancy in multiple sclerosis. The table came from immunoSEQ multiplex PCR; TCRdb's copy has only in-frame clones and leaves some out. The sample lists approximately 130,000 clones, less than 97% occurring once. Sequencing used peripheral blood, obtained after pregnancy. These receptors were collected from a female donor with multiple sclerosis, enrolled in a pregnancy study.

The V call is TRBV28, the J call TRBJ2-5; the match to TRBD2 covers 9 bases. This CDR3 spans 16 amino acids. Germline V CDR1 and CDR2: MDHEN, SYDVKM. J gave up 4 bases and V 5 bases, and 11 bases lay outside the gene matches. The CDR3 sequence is CASSQGGLAGLETQYF. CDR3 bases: TGTGCCAGCAGTCAAGGGGGACTAGCTGGGCTAGAGACCCAGTACTTC.

The CDR3 loop reads CASSQDTSGGDEQYF. The CDR3 region has the DNA TGCGCCAGCAGCCAGGACACTAGCGGGGGGGACGAGCAGTACTTC. The chain links TRBV4-3 to TRBJ2-7; 13 bases match TRBD2. The CDR3 covers 15 residues. V gave up 3 bases and J gave up 5 bases; unmatched junction bases: 4. The germline V gene encodes CDR1 LGHNA and CDR2 YSLEER.

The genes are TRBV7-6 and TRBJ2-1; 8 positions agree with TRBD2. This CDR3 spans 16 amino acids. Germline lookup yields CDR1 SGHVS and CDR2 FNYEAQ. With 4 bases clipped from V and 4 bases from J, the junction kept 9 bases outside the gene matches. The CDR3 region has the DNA TGTGCCAGCAGCTCCCGGGAGGGGGGCCATTACAATGAGCAGTTCTTC. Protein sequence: CASSSREGGHYNEQFF.

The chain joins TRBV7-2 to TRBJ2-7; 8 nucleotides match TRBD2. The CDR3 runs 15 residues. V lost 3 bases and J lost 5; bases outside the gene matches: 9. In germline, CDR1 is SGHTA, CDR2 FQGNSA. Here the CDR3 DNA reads TGTGCCAGCAGCTTGACCGGGACTAGTCTCCACGAGCAGTACTTC. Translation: CASSLTGTSLHEQYF.

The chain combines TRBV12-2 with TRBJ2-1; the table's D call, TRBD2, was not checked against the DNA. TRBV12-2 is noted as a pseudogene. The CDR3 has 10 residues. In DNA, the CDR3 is TGTGCAAGTCGAAGCACTGAGCAGTTCTTC. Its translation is CASRSTEQFF.

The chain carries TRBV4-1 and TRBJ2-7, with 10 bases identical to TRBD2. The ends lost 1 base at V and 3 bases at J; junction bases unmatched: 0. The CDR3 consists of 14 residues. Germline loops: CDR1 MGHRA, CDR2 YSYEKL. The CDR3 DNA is TGCGCCAGCAGCCAAGTAGCGGGAGGCTACGAGCAGTACTTC. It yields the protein CASSQVAGGYEQYF.

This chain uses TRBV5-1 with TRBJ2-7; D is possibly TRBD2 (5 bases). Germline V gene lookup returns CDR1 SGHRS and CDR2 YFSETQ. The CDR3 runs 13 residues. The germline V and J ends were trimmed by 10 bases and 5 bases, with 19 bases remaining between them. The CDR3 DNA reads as TGCGCCCCCAGGAGAGAGGGCAGAGACGAGCAGTACTTC. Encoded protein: CAPRREGRDEQYF.